The rows below give T cell receptor beta chains drawn from one sample of a study of cytomegalovirus exposure and HLA in healthy donors. Data came from immunoSEQ multiplex PCR; TCRdb stores just in-frame clones and leaves some out. The profile shows approximately 67,000 clones, 80% to 90% of them singletons. The sample consisted of PBMCs. These receptors all stem from a woman in her 30s in good health and CMV-seropositive. CDR3s include the opening cysteine and the closing phenylalanine or tryptophan. The order of the fields is clone size, V gene, CDR3 protein. Clone size is given for some rows only: seen once, a few or many times, or a class if the clone is expanded.

clone_size: .
v_call: TRBV18
cdr3_aa: CASSSQGSDTEAFF

clone_size: .
v_call: TRBV29-1
cdr3_aa: CSVRGGDSYEQYF

clone_size: .
v_call: TRBV19
cdr3_aa: CASSNAGQTNYGYTF

clone_size: .
v_call: TRBV19
cdr3_aa: CASSKSGGITDTQYF

clone_size: once
v_call: TRBV4-1
cdr3_aa: CASSPGVSGNTIYF

clone_size: .
v_call: TRBV19
cdr3_aa: CASTTARVSAEAFF

clone_size: .
v_call: TRBV5-1
cdr3_aa: CASSLASSLNEQFF

clone_size: once
v_call: TRBV29-1
cdr3_aa: CSVEGGQGYEQYF

clone_size: .
v_call: TRBV7-3
cdr3_aa: CASSLSGGLGHNTEAFF

clone_size: .
v_call: TRBV7-2
cdr3_aa: CASSEPGDTQYF

clone_size: .
v_call: TRBV28
cdr3_aa: CASSAGLYSDTQYF

clone_size: few
v_call: TRBV9
cdr3_aa: CASSSHRGQRANVLTF

clone_size: .
v_call: TRBV28
cdr3_aa: CASSRVISGIAKNIQYF

clone_size: .
v_call: TRBV21-1
cdr3_aa: CASSKRPHYEQYF

clone_size: once
v_call: TRBV10-3
cdr3_aa: CAISASQGGIPYEQYF

clone_size: few
v_call: TRBV10-1
cdr3_aa: CASSDSGNEAFF

clone_size: .
v_call: TRBV9
cdr3_aa: CASSPRDSLYNEQFF

clone_size: .
v_call: TRBV7-2
cdr3_aa: CASSFYLASTDTQYF

clone_size: .
v_call: TRBV5-1
cdr3_aa: CASSLVVAGTNEQFF

clone_size: .
v_call: TRBV13
cdr3_aa: CASSVGQGGNSPLHF

clone_size: .
v_call: TRBV5-1
cdr3_aa: CASSPGQGKDQPQHF

clone_size: .
v_call: TRBV6-6
cdr3_aa: CASSPQSQGTNEKLFF

clone_size: .
v_call: TRBV18
cdr3_aa: CASSPTLAGTGELFF

clone_size: .
v_call: TRBV29-1
cdr3_aa: CSVRGGWETQYF

clone_size: .
v_call: TRBV30
cdr3_aa: CAWSTGAGNTIYF

clone_size: .
v_call: TRBV19
cdr3_aa: CASMDRYYGYTF

clone_size: .
v_call: TRBV27
cdr3_aa: CASSLVGTGGGQFF

clone_size: .
v_call: TRBV7-9
cdr3_aa: CASSPGTSYEQYF